This TCR beta chain was profiled in a study of blood T cells in healthy people across ages. Study results and caveats: Diversity of TCR beta correlated strongly with naive T cell percentage.

This clonotype has just a few counts. No antigen is known for it. Through a sample-barcoded 5' primer and a J-beta primer mix, a second PCR was run for roughly 6 to 12 cycles. TCRdb reanalysed the 5' RACE reads using MiXCR and keeps one entry per CDR3 protein. The sample carries 700,000 to 950,000 distinct CDR3 sequences, around 46% recorded once. After removal of 4 bases from V and 1 base from J, the junction contained 6 bases not matched to a gene. The CDR3 runs 17 residues. Germline V gene lookup returns CDR1 KGHSH and CDR2 LQKENI. The sample was blood. This sequence originates from a woman aged 55-70 years in good health. The chain joins TRBV18 to TRBJ2-7, with 14 nucleotides matching TRBD2. CDR3 bases: TGTGCCAGCTCACTGGGGACTAGCGGGAGTCGTTCCTACGAGCAGTACTTC. Its translation is CASSLGTSGSRSYEQYF.